These T cell receptor beta chains were read from a single sample in a study of blood T cell repertoires in COVID-19. The data were produced by immunoSEQ multiplex PCR, yet TCRdb's version contains in-frame clones alone and is incomplete. The repertoire has about 78,000 clones, 60% to 85% of them found once; the top ten carry over 9.5%. The material sequenced was peripheral blood. The receptors derive from a human donor in a cohort sampled during active COVID-19. Both conserved end residues are part of each CDR3. A D gene is named only where the DNA matches it firmly. Part of the rows lack a size; the others show once, few, many or a class for expanded clones.

>once|-|TRBV29-1|TRBJ2-7
TGCAGCGTTGGCGGGGACTCCTACGAGCAGTACTTC
CSVGGDSYEQYF
>few|-|TRBV5-1|TRBJ1-2
TGCGCCAGCAGCTTGGAGCAGGGCTATGGCTACACCTTC
CASSLEQGYGYTF
>-|TRBD2|TRBV23-1|TRBJ2-7
TGCGCCAGCAGTCCGGTGCATAGCGGGGGGGCTTACGAGCAGTACTTC
CASSPVHSGGAYEQYF
>-|TRBD2|TRBV7-9|TRBJ2-7
TGTGCCAGCGCGAGGGTCGGGACTAGGGGCGAGCAGTACTTC
CASARVGTRGEQYF
>-|TRBD1|TRBV27|TRBJ1-1
TGTGCCAGCAGTTTCGGGACAGACGCTGAAGCTTTCTTT
CASSFGTDAEAFF
>-|-|TRBV11-2|TRBJ1-2
TGTGCCAGCAGCTTATGGCAGAAGTATGGCTACACCTTC
CASSLWQKYGYTF
>-|-|TRBV7-2|TRBJ1-5
TGTGCCAGCAGCTTACGACCCGGGGGCAATCAGCCCCAGCATTTT
CASSLRPGGNQPQHF
>-|TRBD1|TRBV18|TRBJ1-1
TGTGCCAGCTCAATAGCAGGACAGGGGGCTAGCGGGGTCACTGAAGCTTTCTTT
CASSIAGQGASGVTEAFF
>-|TRBD1|TRBV5-1|TRBJ2-5
TGCGCCAGCAGCCAAGGACAGGGTGCGACCCAGTACTTC
CASSQGQGATQYF
>-|TRBD1|TRBV24-1|TRBJ1-6
TGTGCCACCAGTGACCTTCGACAGGGACCCCACTTT
CATSDLRQGPHF